The rows below give T cell receptor beta chains drawn from one sample of a study of identical twins. TCRdb re-called the 5' RACE reads with MiXCR, one entry per CDR3 protein. This sample has around 250,000 distinct CDR3 sequences, with over 9.5% found just once. This sample also appeared in a second study, on yellow fever vaccine responses in identical twins.

The sequenced material came from memory (CD45RO+) T cells sorted from blood. Source of these receptors: a young woman in good health. CDR3s include the opening cysteine and the closing phenylalanine or tryptophan. The D gene is left open where the match is weak. Clone size, where shown, is once, few, many, or a class for clones that have expanded.

>TRBD1|TRBJ1-1|many|TRBV10-3
CATWTGGEAFF
TGTGCCACCTGGACAGGGGGTGAAGCTTTCTTT
>.|TRBJ1-5|few|TRBV7-9
CASSSAGTPNQPQHF
TGTGCCAGCAGCTCTGCCGGAACGCCGAATCAGCCCCAGCATTTT
>.|TRBJ2-2|few|TRBV11-2
CASSSLYEGMELFF
TGTGCCAGCAGCTCCCTTTATGAGGGAATGGAGCTGTTTTTT
>.|TRBJ2-3|.|TRBV3-1
CASSQVAPPRGSSTDTQYF
TGTGCCAGCAGCCAAGTGGCCCCCCCGAGGGGGTCTAGCACAGATACGCAGTATTTT
>.|TRBJ2-5|.|TRBV11-2
CASSPREGVEAPQETQYF
TGTGCCAGCAGCCCCCGTGAAGGAGTGGAAGCACCCCAAGAGACCCAGTACTTC
>.|TRBJ1-1|many|TRBV12-3/TRBV12-4
CASSFPGTTEAFF
TGTGCCAGCAGTTTTCCAGGGACCACTGAAGCTTTCTTT
>TRBD1|TRBJ2-5|.|TRBV15
CATSRVNRGQETQYF
TGTGCCACCAGCAGAGTAAACAGGGGACAAGAGACCCAGTACTTC
>.|TRBJ1-2|.|TRBV28
CASSLSVYGYTF
TGTGCCAGCAGTTTATCAGTCTATGGCTACACCTTC
>TRBD1|TRBJ2-3|many|TRBV29-1
CSVSGTGVLRDTQYF
TGCAGCGTATCCGGGACAGGGGTTCTGCGGGATACGCAGTATTTT
>TRBD2|TRBJ2-1|.|TRBV29-1
CSVELAGGSRNEQFF
TGCAGCGTTGAGCTAGCGGGGGGCTCCCGCAATGAGCAGTTCTTC
>.|TRBJ1-1|few|TRBV19
CASSIDRGENTEAFF
TGTGCCAGTAGTATAGACAGGGGAGAGAACACTGAAGCTTTCTTT
>.|TRBJ2-1|.|TRBV10-3
CAIRSGEAGLEQFF
TGTGCCATCCGGTCGGGGGAGGCCGGGCTTGAGCAGTTCTTC
>.|TRBJ2-5|few|TRBV6-5
CASSYSKGGGGLQETQYF
TGTGCCAGCAGTTACTCAAAAGGAGGCGGGGGCCTACAAGAGACCCAGTACTTC
>.|TRBJ2-5|few|TRBV7-8
CASSPDGRETQYF
TGTGCCAGCAGCCCCGACGGGAGAGAGACCCAGTACTTC
>TRBD1|TRBJ2-2|many|TRBV2
CASRQGAAGELFF
TGTGCCAGCAGACAGGGGGCTGCGGGGGAGCTGTTTTTT
>.|TRBJ1-2|few|TRBV30
CAWGGYGYTF
TGTGCCTGGGGGGGCTATGGCTACACCTTC
>.|TRBJ2-1|many|TRBV5-1
CASSLRVVTRNNEQFF
TGCGCCAGCAGCTTGAGAGTAGTCACCCGGAACAATGAGCAGTTCTTC
>.|TRBJ2-1|many|TRBV12-3/TRBV12-4
CASSLGVPEQFF
TGTGCCAGCAGTTTAGGCGTTCCTGAGCAGTTCTTC
>TRBD2|TRBJ2-7|many|TRBV12-3/TRBV12-4
CASSQRGESSYEQYF
TGTGCCAGCAGTCAGCGGGGTGAAAGCTCCTACGAGCAGTACTTC
>.|TRBJ1-6|many|TRBV7-8
CASSLAGFNSPLHF
TGTGCCAGCAGCTTAGCGGGCTTTAATTCACCCCTCCACTTT
>.|TRBJ1-3|many|TRBV5-1
CASRSPGAGNTIYF
TGCGCCAGCAGGTCTCCCGGGGCCGGAAACACCATATATTTT
>.|TRBJ1-1|few|TRBV12-3/TRBV12-4
CASSWDMNTEAFF
TGTGCCAGCAGTTGGGATATGAACACTGAAGCTTTCTTT
>.|TRBJ1-2|few|TRBV7-2
CASSFGQTYGYTF
TGTGCCAGCAGCTTTGGACAGACCTATGGCTACACCTTC
>.|TRBJ2-3|.|TRBV11-3
CASSTGGGRADTQYF
TGTGCCAGCAGCACAGGGGGCGGGAGGGCCGATACGCAGTATTTT
>TRBD2|TRBJ2-3|few|TRBV5-1
CASSERGVSVDTQYF
TGCGCCAGCAGTGAGCGGGGGGTCTCGGTAGATACGCAGTATTTT
>.|TRBJ2-1|.|TRBV7-6
CASSLRTGEPYNEQFF
TGTGCCAGCAGCTTAAGGACGGGGGAGCCGTACAATGAGCAGTTCTTC
>TRBD1|TRBJ1-2|many|TRBV25-1
CASSGTGGNYGYTF
TGTGCCAGCAGCGGGACAGGAGGAAACTATGGCTACACCTTC
>.|TRBJ2-3|.|TRBV19
CASSTRPVADTQYF
TGTGCCAGTAGTACGCGTCCTGTTGCAGATACGCAGTATTTT
>TRBD2|TRBJ2-5|few|TRBV18
CASSPSGTGETQYF
TGTGCCAGCTCACCCAGCGGGACCGGAGAGACCCAGTACTTC
>TRBD1|TRBJ1-1|many|TRBV10-3
CAIRQGWGTEAFF
TGTGCCATCAGACAGGGGTGGGGCACTGAAGCTTTCTTT
>.|TRBJ1-2|.|TRBV15
CATSRGRTNLGGYTF
TGTGCCACCAGCAGAGGAAGGACAAATTTGGGTGGCTACACCTTC
>.|TRBJ2-2|.|TRBV3-1
CASSQEGAGELFF
TGTGCCAGCAGCCAAGAAGGGGCCGGGGAGCTGTTTTTT
>TRBD2|TRBJ2-1|.|TRBV7-6
CASSLVAGGSYNEQFF
TGTGCCAGCAGCTTAGTTGCGGGGGGCTCCTACAATGAGCAGTTCTTC
>.|TRBJ2-5|few|TRBV3-1
CASSQDVPGSSKETQYF
TGTGCCAGCAGCCAAGATGTGCCGGGAAGCTCCAAAGAGACCCAGTACTTC
>.|TRBJ2-7|few|TRBV6-2/TRBV6-3
CASSSPGEASTYEQYF
TGTGCCAGCAGTTCTCCGGGGGAGGCTAGTACCTACGAGCAGTACTTC
>.|TRBJ2-1|few|TRBV6-6
CASSVKGNEQFF
TGTGCCAGCAGTGTCAAGGGCAATGAGCAGTTCTTC
>.|TRBJ1-1|.|TRBV6-6
CASNRDGNTEAFF
TGTGCCAGTAATCGGGACGGGAACACTGAAGCTTTCTTT
>TRBD2|TRBJ2-7|many|TRBV5-1
CASSLASGPNYEQYF
TGCGCCAGCAGCTTGGCTAGCGGGCCAAACTACGAGCAGTACTTC
>.|TRBJ2-3|.|TRBV5-1
CASSRTTGSVSTDTQYF
TGCGCCAGCAGTCGAACTACAGGGTCTGTTAGCACAGATACGCAGTATTTT
>.|TRBJ2-7|few|TRBV6-1
CASSRMDGSSYEQYF
TGTGCCAGCAGTCGAATGGACGGTAGCTCCTACGAGCAGTACTTC
>.|TRBJ1-2|many|TRBV12-3/TRBV12-4
CASSLGGNYGYTF
TGTGCCAGCAGTCTAGGGGGGAACTATGGCTACACCTTC
>TRBD2|TRBJ2-3|.|TRBV2
CASRPQSGTTDTQYF
TGTGCCAGCAGACCCCAGAGCGGGACTACAGATACGCAGTATTTT
>TRBD2|TRBJ2-1|few|TRBV28
CASSPLKLAETYNEQFF
TGTGCCAGCAGTCCTCTTAAACTAGCGGAGACCTACAATGAGCAGTTCTTC
>TRBD2|TRBJ2-1|few|TRBV2
CASSLRGGHEQFF
TGTGCCAGCAGTTTGCGGGGGGGTCATGAGCAGTTCTTC
>TRBD2|TRBJ2-3|many|TRBV6-1
CASTPRDYRDTQYF
TGTGCCAGCACTCCCAGGGACTACCGAGATACGCAGTATTTT
>.|TRBJ2-5|many|TRBV12-3/TRBV12-4
CASSTDLSGRIETQYF
TGTGCCAGCAGCACTGACCTGTCTGGACGGATTGAGACCCAGTACTTC
>TRBD2|TRBJ2-5|many|TRBV20-1
CSASSGTSVSGAETQYF
TGCAGTGCGAGCTCCGGGACTAGCGTTTCGGGGGCGGAGACCCAGTACTTC
>TRBD1|TRBJ2-7|.|TRBV20-1
CSADWGQIHEQYF
TGCAGTGCGGACTGGGGACAGATCCACGAGCAGTACTTC
>.|TRBJ2-4|many|TRBV5-6
CASSRRFLAKNIQYF
TGTGCCAGCAGCAGACGGTTTCTAGCCAAAAACATTCAGTACTTC
>.|TRBJ1-2|.|TRBV5-6
CASSDSSRVIYGYTF
TGTGCCAGCAGCGACTCCTCTAGGGTGATCTATGGCTACACCTTC
>TRBD2|TRBJ2-7|few|TRBV27
CASSRTGTSGYYEQYF
TGTGCCAGCAGCCGTACCGGGACTAGCGGATACTACGAGCAGTACTTC
>TRBD1|TRBJ1-5|many|TRBV6-2/TRBV6-3
CASSSDRGRSNQPQHF
TGTGCCAGCAGTTCTGACAGGGGACGAAGCAATCAGCCCCAGCATTTT
>.|TRBJ2-3|many|TRBV7-9
CASSLTLGTDTQYF
TGTGCCAGCAGCTTAACTCTGGGCACAGATACGCAGTATTTT
>TRBD1|TRBJ2-7|.|TRBV9
CASSVAGGEAYEQYF
TGTGCCAGCAGCGTAGCAGGGGGAGAAGCCTACGAGCAGTACTTC
>.|TRBJ2-7|many|TRBV12-3/TRBV12-4
CASSLVQGAYEQYF
TGTGCCAGCAGTTTGGTACAGGGCGCCTACGAGCAGTACTTC
>TRBD2|TRBJ2-1|.|TRBV20-1
CSARGLAGRSSYNEQFF
TGCAGTGCTAGAGGACTAGCGGGTAGGAGCTCCTACAATGAGCAGTTCTTC
>.|TRBJ2-7|.|TRBV7-3
CASSLTSNSYEQYF
TGTGCCAGCAGCTTGACAAGCAACTCCTACGAGCAGTACTTC
>.|TRBJ2-7|.|TRBV11-1
CASSPRVREAAYEQYF
TGTGCCAGCAGCCCCCGTGTGAGGGAGGCCGCCTACGAGCAGTACTTC
>.|TRBJ2-1|many|TRBV4-3
CASSQDPGPYNEQFF
TGCGCCAGCAGCCAAGACCCAGGACCCTACAATGAGCAGTTCTTC